Listed below are T cell receptor beta chains from one sample, sequenced in a study of T cell responses to AZD1222 COVID-19 vaccine. Clones were sequenced by immunoSEQ multiplex PCR, and TCRdb holds only the in-frame ones, with some missing. This sample has 130,000 or so clones; approximately 90% occur once, and the top ten carry 3.5% to 4.5%. The sample was peripheral blood, taken 28 days after the second AZD1222 dose. The receptors were gathered from an adult who received the AZD1222 COVID-19 vaccine. The CDR3 runs from the conserved cysteine through the conserved F or W. The order of the fields is J gene, V gene, D gene, clone size, CDR3 DNA, CDR3 protein. The D gene is left open where the match is weak. Part of the rows lack a size; the others show once, few, many or a class for expanded clones.

TRBJ2-2 TRBV5-1 . . TGCGCCAGCAGCTTGGGTACGGGGAGCACCGGGGAGCTGTTTTTT CASSLGTGSTGELFF
TRBJ1-4 TRBV28 . . TGTGCCAGCAGTTTGGCCGGAGACAGCAGTAAACTGTTTTTT CASSLAGDSSKLFF
TRBJ1-5 TRBV6-5 . . TGTGCCAGCAGACAGGACAGTTTACAGCCCCAGCATTTT CASRQDSLQPQHF
TRBJ1-5 TRBV7-8 . . TGTGCCAGCAGCTTAGCCAGGGCCCCCCAGCCCCAGCATTTT CASSLARAPQPQHF
TRBJ2-5 TRBV5-1 . few TGCGCCAGCAGCGACAAAATCCAAGAGACCCAGTACTTC CASSDKIQETQYF
TRBJ1-1 TRBV2 . . TGTGCCAGCAGGCTCCAGGGAAACACTGAAGCTTTCTTT CASRLQGNTEAFF
TRBJ2-2 TRBV3-1/TRBV3-2 . . TGTGCCAGCAGCCAAGATTTGCGGGGAGGAAACACCGGGGAGCTGTTTTTT CASSQDLRGGNTGELFF
TRBJ1-1 TRBV7-3 . . TGTGCCAGCAGCCCATCACCGGCAGGGGCTAGTTACACTGAAGCTTTCTTT CASSPSPAGASYTEAFF
TRBJ2-1 TRBV6-1 . . TGTGCCAGCAGTAAAGTCCCGGGGCGGGGCTACAATGAGCAGTTCTTC CASSKVPGRGYNEQFF
TRBJ2-1 TRBV5-1 TRBD1 . TGCGCCAGCAGCGTGAGAGGACAGGGGATCGATGAGCAGTTCTTC CASSVRGQGIDEQFF
TRBJ2-3 TRBV14 TRBD2 . TGTGCCAGCAGCCAGACTTCTAGCGGGGGGGCGGCGAAAACGCAGTATTTT CASSQTSSGGAAKTQYF
TRBJ2-3 TRBV9 TRBD2 few TGTGCCAGCAGCGCCGAGCCCTCTAGCGGGAGGTATTTT CASSAEPSSGRYF
TRBJ2-2 TRBV7-9 . . TGTGCCGGATTTAAAACCGGGACAACCACCGGGGAGCTGTTTTTT CAGFKTGTTTGELFF
TRBJ2-5 TRBV5-1 . . TGCGCCAGCAGCTTTCTCTCCGGGACTGAAGAGACCCAGTACTTC CASSFLSGTEETQYF
TRBJ2-4 TRBV27 TRBD2 . TGTGCCAGCAGGCCTAGCGGGGGGGTCCACTCCCAGTACTTC CASRPSGGVHSQYF
TRBJ2-7 TRBV2 TRBD1 . TGTGCCAGCACCCGACAGGGGGCAAACTACGAGCAGTACTTC CASTRQGANYEQYF
TRBJ2-5 TRBV7-9 TRBD1 . TGTGCCAGCAGCTTATCTTTGGGACAGCAAGAGACCCAGTACTTC CASSLSLGQQETQYF
TRBJ1-3 TRBV27 . . TGTGCCAGCAGTGCCCTAGGGCTATCTCCCTCTGGAAACACCATATATTTT CASSALGLSPSGNTIYF
TRBJ1-5 TRBV2 TRBD1 . TGTGCCAGCACCCGGGGGGGGGACAGAGATAGCAATCAGCCCCAGCATTTT CASTRGGDRDSNQPQHF
TRBJ1-1 TRBV5-8 . . TGTGCCAGCAGCTCCGGCTTTGGAGCTTTCTTT CASSSGFGAFF
TRBJ1-1 TRBV6-5 . . TGTGCCAGCGATCCGGATCTGAACACTGAAGCTTTCTTT CASDPDLNTEAFF
TRBJ1-1 TRBV5-1 TRBD1 . TGCGCCAGCAGCTTCGGGACAGGGGGGACTGAAGCTTTCTTT CASSFGTGGTEAFF
TRBJ2-2 TRBV24-1 . once TGTGCCACCCAGGGGCAAAGGGACACCGGGGAGCTGTTTTTT CATQGQRDTGELFF
TRBJ1-2 TRBV28 . . TGTGCCAGCAGTTTCCAGACCTATGGCTACACCTTC CASSFQTYGYTF
TRBJ2-2 TRBV11-3 . once TGTGCCAGCAGCTTAGCAGGGACGGGCACCGGGGAGCTGTTTTTT CASSLAGTGTGELFF
TRBJ2-2 TRBV29-1 . once TGCAGCGTTGACGAGGACGGGAACACCGGGGAGCTGTTTTTT CSVDEDGNTGELFF
TRBJ2-1 TRBV4-2 TRBD2 . TGTGCCAGCAGCGCCTGGCTAGCGGGGGGCTACAATGAGCAGTTCTTC CASSAWLAGGYNEQFF
TRBJ2-2 TRBV15 . . TGTGCCACCAGCAGAGAGGACGGTCCCTCGAGCGGGGAGCTGTTTTTT CATSREDGPSSGELFF
TRBJ2-3 TRBV7-9 TRBD2 . TGTGCCAGCAGCTTATACCTTCCTAGCGGTTACACAGATACGCAGTATTTT CASSLYLPSGYTDTQYF
TRBJ2-5 TRBV12-5 . . TGTGCTAGTGGTTCAGGGGGGCTCGAAGAGACCCAGTACTTC CASGSGGLEETQYF
TRBJ2-5 TRBV10-3 . . TGTGCCATCCAGGATTCTCAAGAGACCCAGTACTTC CAIQDSQETQYF
TRBJ2-7 TRBV2 . few TGTGCCAGCAGGCCCGACAGGTTAGCCTACGAGCAGTACTTC CASRPDRLAYEQYF
TRBJ1-4 TRBV7-9 TRBD1 once TGTGCCAGCAGCTTAAAGACAGGGACTAATGAAAAACTGTTTTTT CASSLKTGTNEKLFF
TRBJ2-5 TRBV28 . . TGTGCCAGCAGCCCGATCTTTCAGGGTCGCCAAGAGACCCAGTACTTC CASSPIFQGRQETQYF
TRBJ1-5 TRBV10-3 TRBD1 . TGTGCCATCACACAGGGGACGGAGCAGCCCCAGCATTTT CAITQGTEQPQHF
TRBJ1-1 TRBV4-3 TRBD1 . TGCGCCAGCAGCCCCACGCCGACAGGGGAGTTTTACGCTGAAGCTTTCTTT CASSPTPTGEFYAEAFF
TRBJ2-2 TRBV2 TRBD2 medium-sized TGTGCCAGCAAGGTGGAATTGGCGGGAGGGAGCGGGGAGCTGTTTTTT CASKVELAGGSGELFF
TRBJ2-7 TRBV3-1/TRBV3-2 . . TGTGCCAGCAGCCAGGGGGGACAGCCTGACGAGCAGTACTTC CASSQGGQPDEQYF
TRBJ1-6 TRBV7-9 . . TGTGCCAGCAGCTTCTCCAGGAGTAATTCACCCCTCCACTTT CASSFSRSNSPLHF
TRBJ2-7 TRBV4-2 . . TGTGCCAGCCAAAACACGGGAACAATGCGCGAGCAGTACTTC CASQNTGTMREQYF
TRBJ1-1 TRBV19 . few TGTGCCAGTAGTAAATTCACAGGGAGAAACAGAGTGGCTTTCTTT CASSKFTGRNRVAFF
TRBJ2-5 TRBV7-7 . . TGTGCTAGCAGCCCCGGGAGAGACCAAGAGACCCAGTACTTC CASSPGRDQETQYF
TRBJ2-5 TRBV5-6 TRBD1 . TGTGCCAGCAGCGGGAGGACAGGGGGAGAGACCCAGTACTTC CASSGRTGGETQYF
TRBJ1-6 TRBV2 . . TGTGCCAGCAGGGGAGAGAGCTCCTATAATTCACCCCTCCACTTT CASRGESSYNSPLHF
TRBJ2-1 TRBV27 TRBD2 . TGTGCCAGCAGTTTATCCCCAAGGGTGGCGGGAGGGTACAATGAGCAGTTCTTC CASSLSPRVAGGYNEQFF
TRBJ1-4 TRBV4-3 TRBD1 . TGCGCCAGCAGCCAAGATTTGGGGACAGGGGGTGAAAAACTGTTTTTT CASSQDLGTGGEKLFF
TRBJ2-1 TRBV13 TRBD2 . TGTGCCAGCAGCCATAGCGGGGAGGGGGACAATGAGCAGTTCTTC CASSHSGEGDNEQFF
TRBJ1-4 TRBV7-2 TRBD1 . TGTGCCAGCAGCTCGGGACAGGGGGAGGTTTGGGGAACTAATGAAAAACTGTTTTTT CASSSGQGEVWGTNEKLFF
TRBJ1-1 TRBV7-9 . . TGTGCCAGCAGCTTACCGGGTAGCTACACTGAAGCTTTCTTT CASSLPGSYTEAFF